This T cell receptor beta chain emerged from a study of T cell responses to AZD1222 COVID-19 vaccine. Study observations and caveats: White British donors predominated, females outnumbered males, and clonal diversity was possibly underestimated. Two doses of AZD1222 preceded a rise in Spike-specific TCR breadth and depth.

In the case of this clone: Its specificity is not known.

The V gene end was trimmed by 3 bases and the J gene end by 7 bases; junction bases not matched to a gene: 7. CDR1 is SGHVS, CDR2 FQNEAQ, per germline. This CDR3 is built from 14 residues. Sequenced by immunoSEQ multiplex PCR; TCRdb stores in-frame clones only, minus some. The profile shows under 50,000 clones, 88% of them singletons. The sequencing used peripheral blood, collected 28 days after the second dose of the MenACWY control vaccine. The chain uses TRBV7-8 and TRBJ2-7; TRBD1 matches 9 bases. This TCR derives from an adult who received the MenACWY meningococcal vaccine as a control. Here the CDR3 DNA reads TGTGCCAGCAGCTTGGGACAGGGAGTGTTTGAGCAGTACTTC. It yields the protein CASSLGQGVFEQYF.